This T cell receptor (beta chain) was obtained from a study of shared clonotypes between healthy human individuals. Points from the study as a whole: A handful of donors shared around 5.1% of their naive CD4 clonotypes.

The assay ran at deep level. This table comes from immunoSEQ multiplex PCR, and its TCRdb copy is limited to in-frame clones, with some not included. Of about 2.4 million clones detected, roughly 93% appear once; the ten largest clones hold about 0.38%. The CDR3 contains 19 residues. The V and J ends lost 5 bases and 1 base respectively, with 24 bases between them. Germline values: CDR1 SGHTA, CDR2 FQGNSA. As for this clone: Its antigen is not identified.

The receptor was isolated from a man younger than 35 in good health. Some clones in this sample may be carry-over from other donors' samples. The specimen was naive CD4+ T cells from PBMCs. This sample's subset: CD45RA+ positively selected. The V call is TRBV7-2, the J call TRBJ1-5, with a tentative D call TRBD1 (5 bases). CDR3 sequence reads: CASSGGTEGLWGSNQPQHF. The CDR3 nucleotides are TGTGCCAGCAGCGGAGGGACCGAGGGATTATGGGGGAGCAATCAGCCCCAGCATTTT.